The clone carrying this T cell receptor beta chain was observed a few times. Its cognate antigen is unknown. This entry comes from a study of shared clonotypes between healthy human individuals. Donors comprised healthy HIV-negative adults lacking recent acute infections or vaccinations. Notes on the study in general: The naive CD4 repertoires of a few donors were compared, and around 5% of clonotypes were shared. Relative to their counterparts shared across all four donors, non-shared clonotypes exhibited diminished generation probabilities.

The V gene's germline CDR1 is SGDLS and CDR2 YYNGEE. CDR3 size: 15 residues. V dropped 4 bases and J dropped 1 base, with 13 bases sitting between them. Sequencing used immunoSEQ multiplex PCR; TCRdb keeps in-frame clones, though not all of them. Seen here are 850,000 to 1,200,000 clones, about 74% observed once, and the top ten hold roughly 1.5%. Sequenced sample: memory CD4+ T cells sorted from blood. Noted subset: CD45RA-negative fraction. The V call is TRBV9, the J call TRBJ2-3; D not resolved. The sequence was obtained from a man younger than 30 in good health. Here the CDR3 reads CASSPGPKGTDTQYF. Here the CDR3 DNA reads TGTGCCAGCAGCCCCGGGCCTAAAGGCACAGATACGCAGTATTTT.